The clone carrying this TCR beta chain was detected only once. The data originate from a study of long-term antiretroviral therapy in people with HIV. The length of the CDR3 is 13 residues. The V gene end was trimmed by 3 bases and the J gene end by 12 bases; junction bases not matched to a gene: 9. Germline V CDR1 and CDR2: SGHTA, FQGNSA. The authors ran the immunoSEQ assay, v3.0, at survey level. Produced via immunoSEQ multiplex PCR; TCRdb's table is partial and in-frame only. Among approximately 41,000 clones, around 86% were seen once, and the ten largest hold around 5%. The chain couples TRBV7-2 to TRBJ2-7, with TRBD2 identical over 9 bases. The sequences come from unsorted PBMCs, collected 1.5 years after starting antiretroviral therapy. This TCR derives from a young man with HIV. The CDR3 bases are TGTGCCAGCAGCTTGCGGGAGGGGGTGGCATCGTACTTC. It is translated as CASSLREGVASYF.